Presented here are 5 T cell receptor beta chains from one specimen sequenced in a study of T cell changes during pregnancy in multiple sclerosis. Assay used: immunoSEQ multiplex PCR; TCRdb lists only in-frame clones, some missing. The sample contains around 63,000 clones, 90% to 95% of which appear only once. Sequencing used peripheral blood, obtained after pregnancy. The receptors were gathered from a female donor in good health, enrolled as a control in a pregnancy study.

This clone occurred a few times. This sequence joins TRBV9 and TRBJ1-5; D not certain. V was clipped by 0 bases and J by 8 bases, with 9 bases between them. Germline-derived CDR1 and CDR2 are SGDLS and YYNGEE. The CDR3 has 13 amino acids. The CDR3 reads CASSVAGEEPQHF. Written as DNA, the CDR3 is TGTGCCAGCAGCGTAGCTGGGGAGGAGCCCCAGCATTTT. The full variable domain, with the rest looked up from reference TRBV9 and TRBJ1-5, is DSGVTQTPKHLITATGQRVTLRCSPRSGDLSVYWYQQSLDQGLQFLIQYYNGEERAKGNILERFSAQQFPDLHSELNLSSLELGDSALYFCASSVAGEEPQHFGDGTRLSIL.

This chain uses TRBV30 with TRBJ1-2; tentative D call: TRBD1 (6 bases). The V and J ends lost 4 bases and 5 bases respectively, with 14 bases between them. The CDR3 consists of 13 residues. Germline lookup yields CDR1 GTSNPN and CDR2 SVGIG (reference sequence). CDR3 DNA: TGTGCCTGGAACAGGGCCCTCATGTATGGCTACACCTTC. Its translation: CAWNRALMYGYTF.

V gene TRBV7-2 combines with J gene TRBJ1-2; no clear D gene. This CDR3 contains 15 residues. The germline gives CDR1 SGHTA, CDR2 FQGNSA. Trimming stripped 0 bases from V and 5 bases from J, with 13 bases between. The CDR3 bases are TGTGCCAGCAGCTTAGCGTCTGGGCAGCGGTATGGCTACACCTTC. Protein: CASSLASGQRYGYTF.

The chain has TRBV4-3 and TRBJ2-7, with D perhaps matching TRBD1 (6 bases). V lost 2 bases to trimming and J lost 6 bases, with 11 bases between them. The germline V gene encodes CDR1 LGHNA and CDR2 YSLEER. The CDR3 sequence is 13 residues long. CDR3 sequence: CASSQKQGSEQYF. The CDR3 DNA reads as TGCGCCAGCAGCCAAAAACAGGGCTCCGAGCAGTACTTC.

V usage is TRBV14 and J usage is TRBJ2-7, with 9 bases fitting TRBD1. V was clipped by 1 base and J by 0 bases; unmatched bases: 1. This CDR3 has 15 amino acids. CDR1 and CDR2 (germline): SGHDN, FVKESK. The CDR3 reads CASSQVTGGSYEQYF. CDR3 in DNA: TGTGCCAGCAGCCAAGTGACAGGGGGCTCCTACGAGCAGTACTTC.